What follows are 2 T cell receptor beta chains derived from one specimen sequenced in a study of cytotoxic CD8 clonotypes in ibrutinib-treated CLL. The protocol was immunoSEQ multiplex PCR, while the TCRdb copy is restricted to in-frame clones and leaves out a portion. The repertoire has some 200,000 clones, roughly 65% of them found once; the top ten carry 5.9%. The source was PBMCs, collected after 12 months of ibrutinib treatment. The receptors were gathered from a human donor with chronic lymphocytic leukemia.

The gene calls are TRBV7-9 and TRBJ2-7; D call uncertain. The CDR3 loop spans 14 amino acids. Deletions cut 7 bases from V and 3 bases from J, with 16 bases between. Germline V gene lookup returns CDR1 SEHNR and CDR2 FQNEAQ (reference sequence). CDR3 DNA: TGTGCCAGCACCATAACATCAGGTCACTACGAGCAGTACTTC. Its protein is CASTITSGHYEQYF.

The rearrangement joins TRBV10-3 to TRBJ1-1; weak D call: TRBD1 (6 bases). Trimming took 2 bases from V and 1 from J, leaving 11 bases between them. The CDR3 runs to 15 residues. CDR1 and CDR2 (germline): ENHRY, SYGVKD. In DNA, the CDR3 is TGTGCCATCAGTGAGATGGGGACAAAGAACACTGAAGCTTTCTTT. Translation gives CAISEMGTKNTEAFF.